The T cell receptor beta chain under discussion was sequenced for a study of T cells after yellow fever vaccination (dated by TCRdb to about 2019). A note on the overall study: The SMART-Seq v4 Ultra Low Input RNA kit was used to prepare libraries from fractions with low cell numbers. Blood was drawn at multiple timepoints before and after primary and secondary immunization, with bulk PBMC replicates and cell subsets isolated. To follow T-cell clones before and after both primary and booster YFV17D yellow fever vaccination, bulk TCR alpha and beta repertoires underwent longitudinal sequencing. Two healthy male donors made up the cohort, one aged 18 to 30 years and the other aged 30 to 40 years.

From the cysteine up to the phenylalanine, the CDR3 has a length of 14 residues. Here the CDR3 DNA is all that survives: 42 bases in frame from base 1. Per the germline V gene, SGHTA is the CDR1 and FQGNSA is the CDR2. Unmatched junction bases come to 6, with V trimmed by 2 bases and J by 6 bases. Note on this clonotype: Its antigen remains undetermined. Qualities for individual bases were not recorded, and no much larger clone is one base off.

The sample's treatment or condition label is to be understood as: live attenuated yellow fever vaccine strain. At every blood-draw timepoint, two biological replicates of bulk PBMCs were collected. A standard Ficoll-Paque protocol was used to isolate PBMCs from peripheral blood. TriZol was used to extract RNA from bulk PBMCs, from CD4 and CD8 fractions, and from dextramer-positive and dextramer-negative fractions. General study outcomes and caveats: A small fraction of clonotypes showed up in both the CD4 and CD8 compartments, probably as a result of convergent recombination. Most clones expanded after primary vaccination were re-detected after the booster (almost 97% of CD4 and around 88% of CD8), suggesting broad memory maintenance. Computational filtering was required because FACS-sorted repertoires could contain abundant contaminating clonotypes from the bulk population. The secondary T-cell response was weaker than the primary response but faster, peaking on day 5 instead of day 15. Only two donors were included in the study, so the extent to which the findings can be generalized is limited.

TCR cDNA was synthesized by 5'RACE template switching, through which a universal primer site and unique molecular identifiers were introduced. cDNA synthesis was primed from both the TCR alpha and TCR beta constant segments. Two PCR steps were used to amplify libraries, with sample barcodes and sequencing adapters being added in the second step. Sequencing of libraries was done on Illumina HiSeq 2500 (2x100 bp) or NovaSeq (2x150 bp). Concerning the study's data processing: Demultiplexing of reads and collapsing into UMI consensus sequences were performed with MIGEC, and V(D)J alignment was carried out with MiXCR. Clonotypes responding to the vaccine were identified with edgeR on replicate PBMC samples, with the criteria of FDR below 0.01 and a log2 fold change above 5 up to day 15. Each bulk clonotype was labeled CD4 or CD8 based on which sequenced repertoire, CD4 or CD8, contained the clonotype at higher abundance. The public reads were reprocessed in TCRdb via fastp at Q25 and MiXCR, keeping in-frame beta chains. Identical CDR3 proteins give one entry, which carries the most common genes and DNA. TCRdb, not the original authors, processed these V and J calls. Across this sample there are 500,000 to 650,000 distinct CDR3 sequences, with roughly a sixth seen only once. Of the sample, roughly a sixth is held by the ten largest clones.

This TCR derives from a man aged 18 to 29 who received the YFV17D yellow fever vaccine. The sample in question was PBMCs, obtained 5 days after the first yellow fever vaccination. Here the chain combines TRBV7-2 and TRBJ2-7; 8 central bases correspond to TRBD1. In nucleotide form, the sequence is TGTGCCAGCAGCTTAAGTTGGGACAGGCGCGAGCAGTACTTC. Translation gives CASSLSWDRREQYF.